This TCR beta chain was documented in a study of blood T cell repertoires in COVID-19. Study at large: The United States, Italy and Spain supplied acute and convalescent COVID-19 samples.

This clone has a single count. The CDR3 sequence is 15 residues long. Trimming left V 4 bases short and J 6 bases short, with 16 bases between. Germline CDR1 reads SGDLS; CDR2 reads YYNGEE. Authors' processing steps: It was from reference gene primer amplification that nucleated cell counts were estimated. The data were produced by immunoSEQ multiplex PCR, yet TCRdb's version contains in-frame clones alone and is incomplete. V and J calls plus clone size are reproduced from that table; the DNA served to infer D and trimming. The table includes 150,000 or so clones, around 85% detected once. Sequences were obtained from peripheral blood. The source of this sequence is a man aged 55 to 70 who had recovered from COVID-19. This rearrangement joins TRBV9 to TRBJ1-4; D perhaps matches TRBD1 (6 bases). The CDR3 here is CASSFPGEGDEKLFF. The CDR3 region has the DNA TGTGCCAGCAGCTTCCCAGGGGAGGGTGATGAAAAACTGTTTTTT. Full variable domain (missing parts from reference TRBV9 and TRBJ1-4): DSGVTQTPKHLITATGQRVTLRCSPRSGDLSVYWYQQSLDQGLQFLIQYYNGEERAKGNILERFSAQQFPDLHSELNLSSLELGDSALYFCASSFPGEGDEKLFFGSGTQLSVL.